The source of this TCR beta chain is a study of blood T cell repertoires in COVID-19. Looking at the study overall: Sites across the United States, Italy and Spain contributed samples from acute and convalescent COVID-19. The cDNA or gDNA used as material had been derived from T cells, B-cell-depleted T cells, or PBMCs.

The cohort comprised adults aged 18 to 89 years residing in 20 to 30 US areas. Original processing notes: The assay estimated nucleated cells by amplifying reference gene primers. TCRdb's copy holds only in-frame clones and misses some; the assay was immunoSEQ multiplex PCR. From that table come the V and J calls and clone size; the DNA was used to work out D and trimming. The table shows around 240,000 clones, with about nine tenths occurring only once. CDR1 is SGDLS, CDR2 YYNGEE, per germline. Trimming stripped 0 bases from V and 3 bases from J, with 9 bases between. This CDR3 is 15 amino acids long.

The TCR comes from a human donor in a cohort exposed to, infected with or recovered from COVID-19 (not recorded which). The donor label of this sample is uncertain. The chain recombines TRBV9 with TRBJ1-4, with D uncertain. Material for sequencing was PBMCs or T cells enriched from blood (not recorded which). The CDR3 is CASSVEGLANEKLFF. CDR3 DNA: TGTGCCAGCAGCGTAGAAGGACTGGCTAATGAAAAACTGTTTTTT.